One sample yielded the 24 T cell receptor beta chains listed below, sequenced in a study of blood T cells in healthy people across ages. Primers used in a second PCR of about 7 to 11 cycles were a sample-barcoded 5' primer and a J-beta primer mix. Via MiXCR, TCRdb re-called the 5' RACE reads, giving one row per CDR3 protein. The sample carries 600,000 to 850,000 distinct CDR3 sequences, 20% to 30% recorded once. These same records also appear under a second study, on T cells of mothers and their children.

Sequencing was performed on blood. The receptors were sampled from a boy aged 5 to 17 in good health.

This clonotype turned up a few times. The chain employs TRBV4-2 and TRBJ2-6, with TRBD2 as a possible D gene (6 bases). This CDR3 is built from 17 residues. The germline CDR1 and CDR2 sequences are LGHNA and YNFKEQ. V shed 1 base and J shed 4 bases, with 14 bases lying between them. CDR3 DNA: TGTGCCAGCAGCCAAGGTGCTTCGGGGGACGGGGCCAACGTCCTGACTTTC. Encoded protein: CASSQGASGDGANVLTF.

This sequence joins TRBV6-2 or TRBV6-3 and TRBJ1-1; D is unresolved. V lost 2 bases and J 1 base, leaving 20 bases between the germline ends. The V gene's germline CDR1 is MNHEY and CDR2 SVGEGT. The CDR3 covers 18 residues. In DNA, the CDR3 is TGTGCCAGCAGTTACAATCCCGAAGTAAGGGTCACGAACACTGAAGCTTTCTTT. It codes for CASSYNPEVRVTNTEAFF.

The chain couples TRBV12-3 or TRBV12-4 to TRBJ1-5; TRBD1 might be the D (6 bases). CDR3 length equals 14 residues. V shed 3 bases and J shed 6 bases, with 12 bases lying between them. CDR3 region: CASSFGGAGQPQHF. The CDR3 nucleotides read TGTGCCAGCAGTTTTGGGGGGGCGGGTCAGCCCCAGCATTTT.

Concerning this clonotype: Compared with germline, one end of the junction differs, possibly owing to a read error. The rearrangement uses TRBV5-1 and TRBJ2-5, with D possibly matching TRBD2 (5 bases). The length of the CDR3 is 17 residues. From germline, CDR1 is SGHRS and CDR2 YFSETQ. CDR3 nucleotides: TGCGCCGGCAGCTTACTCCCCCCAGCGGCCAGAGAAGAGACCCAGTACTTC. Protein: CAGSLLPPAAREETQYF.

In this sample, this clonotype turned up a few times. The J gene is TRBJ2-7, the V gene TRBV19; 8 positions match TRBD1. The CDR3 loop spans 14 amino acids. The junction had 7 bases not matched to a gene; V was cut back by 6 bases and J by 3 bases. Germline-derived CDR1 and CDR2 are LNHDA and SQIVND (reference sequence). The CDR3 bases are TGTGCCAGTAGAGTCGGGACAGGAATCTACGAGCAGTACTTC. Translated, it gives CASRVGTGIYEQYF. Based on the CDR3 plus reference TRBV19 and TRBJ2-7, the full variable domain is DGGITQSPKYLFRKEGQNVTLSCEQNLNHDAMYWYRQDPGQGLRLIYYSQIVNDFQKGDIAEGYSVSREKKESFPLTVTSAQKNPTAFYLCASRVGTGIYEQYFGPGTRLTVT.

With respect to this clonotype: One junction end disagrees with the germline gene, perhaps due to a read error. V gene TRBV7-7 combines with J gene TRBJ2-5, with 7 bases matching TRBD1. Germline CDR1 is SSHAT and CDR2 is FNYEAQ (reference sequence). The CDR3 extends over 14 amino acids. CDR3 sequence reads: CASSLWGQGETQYF. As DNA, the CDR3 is TGTGCTAGCAGCTTGTGGGGCCAGGGGGAGACCCAGTACTTT.

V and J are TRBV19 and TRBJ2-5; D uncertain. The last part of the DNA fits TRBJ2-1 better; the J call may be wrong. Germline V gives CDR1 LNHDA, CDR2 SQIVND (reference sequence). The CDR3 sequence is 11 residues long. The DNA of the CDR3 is TGTGCCACGTACACGTACAATGAGCAGTTCTTC. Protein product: CATYTYNEQFF.

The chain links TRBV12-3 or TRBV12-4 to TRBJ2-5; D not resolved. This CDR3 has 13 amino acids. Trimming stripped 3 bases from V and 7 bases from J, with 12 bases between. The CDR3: CASSFGSPRTQYF. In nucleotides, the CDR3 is TGTGCCAGCAGTTTCGGCTCCCCACGGACCCAGTACTTC.

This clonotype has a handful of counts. CDR3 in amino acids: CASSQGLGINTQYF. CDR3 coding DNA: TGCGCCAGCAGCCAGGGACTAGGAATCAATACGCAGTATTTT. This chain connects TRBV4-3 to TRBJ2-3; 8 bases agree with TRBD2. Germline-derived CDR1 and CDR2 are LGHNA and YSLEER. J gave up 7 bases and V 3 bases, and 6 bases lay outside the gene matches. The CDR3 has 14 residues.

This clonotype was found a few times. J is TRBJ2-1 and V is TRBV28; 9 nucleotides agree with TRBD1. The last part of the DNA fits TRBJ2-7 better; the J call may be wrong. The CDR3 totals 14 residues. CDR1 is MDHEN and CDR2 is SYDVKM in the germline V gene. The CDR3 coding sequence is TGTGCCAGCAGTTCCCGGGACAGGGAACTCGAGCAGTACTTC. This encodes CASSSRDRELEQYF.

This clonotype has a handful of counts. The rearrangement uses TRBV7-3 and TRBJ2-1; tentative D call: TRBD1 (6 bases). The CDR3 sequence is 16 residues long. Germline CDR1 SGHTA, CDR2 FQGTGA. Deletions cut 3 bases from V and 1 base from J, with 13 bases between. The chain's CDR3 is CASSFQGQKSYNEQFF. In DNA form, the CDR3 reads TGTGCCAGCAGCTTTCAGGGACAAAAATCCTACAATGAGCAGTTCTTC.

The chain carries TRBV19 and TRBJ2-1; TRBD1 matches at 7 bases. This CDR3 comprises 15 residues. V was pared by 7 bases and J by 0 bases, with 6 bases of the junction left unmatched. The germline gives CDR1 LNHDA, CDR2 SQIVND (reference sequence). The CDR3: CASTTGDGSYNEQFF. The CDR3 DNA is TGTGCCAGTACCACAGGGGACGGCTCCTACAATGAGCAGTTCTTC.

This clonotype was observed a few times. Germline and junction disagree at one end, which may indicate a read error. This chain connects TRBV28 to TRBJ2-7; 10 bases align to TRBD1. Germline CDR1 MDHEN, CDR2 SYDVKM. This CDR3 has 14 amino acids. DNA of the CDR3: TGTGCCAGCAGTTCCCCGGGACAGGGGTACGAGCAGCACTTC. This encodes CASSSPGQGYEQHF.

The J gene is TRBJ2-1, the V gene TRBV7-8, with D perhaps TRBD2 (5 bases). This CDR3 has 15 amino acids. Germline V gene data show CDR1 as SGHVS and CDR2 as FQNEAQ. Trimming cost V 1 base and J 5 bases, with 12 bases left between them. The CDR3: CASSLGRSADNEQFF. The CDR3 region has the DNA TGTGCCAGCAGCTTAGGGCGTAGCGCGGACAATGAGCAGTTCTTC.

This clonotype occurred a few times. The CDR3 is CASSDWTSGQETQYF. In nucleotides, the CDR3 is TGTGCCAGCAGTGATTGGACTAGCGGACAAGAGACCCAGTACTTC. The rearrangement links TRBV6-1 to TRBJ2-5, with TRBD2 matching 10 bases. Per germline, CDR1 MNHNS and CDR2 SASEGT. The V gene end was trimmed by 3 bases and the J gene end by 2 bases; junction bases not matched to a gene: 3. The CDR3 loop spans 15 amino acids.

The chain's CDR3 is CASASEGGGNEQFF. DNA of the CDR3: TGTGCCAGCGCAAGCGAAGGGGGGGGCAATGAGCAGTTCTTC. The chain employs TRBV9 and TRBJ2-5; tentative D call: TRBD2 (7 bases). The DNA matches TRBJ2-1 better at its end, which makes the J call doubtful. The CDR3 contains 14 residues. Germline V gene sequence: CDR1 SGDLS, CDR2 YYNGEE.

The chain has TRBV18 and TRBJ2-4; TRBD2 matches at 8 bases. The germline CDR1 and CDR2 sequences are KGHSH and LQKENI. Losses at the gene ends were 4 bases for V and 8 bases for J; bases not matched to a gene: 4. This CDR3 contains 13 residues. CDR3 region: CASSLGTSDIQYF. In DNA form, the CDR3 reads TGTGCCAGCTCACTGGGGACTAGTGACATTCAGTACTTC. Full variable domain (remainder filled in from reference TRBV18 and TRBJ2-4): NAGVMQNPRHLVRRRGQEARLRCSPMKGHSHVYWYRQLPEEGLKFMVYLQKENIIDESGMPKERFSAEFPKEGPSILRIQQVVRGDSAAYFCASSLGTSDIQYFGAGTRLSVL.

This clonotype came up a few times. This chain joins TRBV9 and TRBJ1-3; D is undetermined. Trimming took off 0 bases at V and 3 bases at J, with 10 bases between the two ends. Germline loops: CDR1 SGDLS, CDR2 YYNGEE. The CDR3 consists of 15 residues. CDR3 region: CASSVDLAGGNTIYF. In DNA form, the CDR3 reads TGTGCCAGCAGCGTAGACTTGGCAGGTGGAAACACCATATATTTT.

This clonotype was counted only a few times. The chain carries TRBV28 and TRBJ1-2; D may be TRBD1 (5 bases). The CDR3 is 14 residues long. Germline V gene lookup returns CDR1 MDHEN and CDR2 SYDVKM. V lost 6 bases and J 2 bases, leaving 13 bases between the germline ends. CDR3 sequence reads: CASRGLKGNYGYTF. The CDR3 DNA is TGTGCCAGCAGGGGACTGAAGGGGAACTATGGCTACACCTTC.

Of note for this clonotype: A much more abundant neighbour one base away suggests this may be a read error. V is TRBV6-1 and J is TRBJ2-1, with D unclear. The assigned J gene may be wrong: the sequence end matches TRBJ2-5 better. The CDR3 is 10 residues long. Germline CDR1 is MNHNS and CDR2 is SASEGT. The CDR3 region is CASSWGTQYF. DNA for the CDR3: TGTGCCAGCAGTTGGGGGACCCAGTACTTC.

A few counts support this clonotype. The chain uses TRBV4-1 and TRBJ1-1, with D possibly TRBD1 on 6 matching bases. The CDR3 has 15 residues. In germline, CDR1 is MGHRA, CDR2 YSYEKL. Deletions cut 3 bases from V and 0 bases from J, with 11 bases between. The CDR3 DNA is TGCGCCAGCAGCCAGCTCGGGACACTGAACACTGAAGCTTTCTTT. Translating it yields CASSQLGTLNTEAFF.

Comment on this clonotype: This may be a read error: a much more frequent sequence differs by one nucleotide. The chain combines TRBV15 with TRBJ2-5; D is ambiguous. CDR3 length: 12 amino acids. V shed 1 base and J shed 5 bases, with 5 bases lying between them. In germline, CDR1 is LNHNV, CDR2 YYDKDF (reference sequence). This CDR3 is CATSRGWETQYF. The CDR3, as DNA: TGTGCCACCAGCAGAGGGTGGGAGACCCAGTACTTC.

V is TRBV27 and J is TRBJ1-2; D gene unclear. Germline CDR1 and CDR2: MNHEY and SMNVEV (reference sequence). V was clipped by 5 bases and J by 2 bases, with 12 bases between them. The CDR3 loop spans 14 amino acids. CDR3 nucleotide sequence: TGTGCCAGCAGTCTAGGTTTCCCCAACTATGGCTACACCTTC. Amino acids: CASSLGFPNYGYTF.

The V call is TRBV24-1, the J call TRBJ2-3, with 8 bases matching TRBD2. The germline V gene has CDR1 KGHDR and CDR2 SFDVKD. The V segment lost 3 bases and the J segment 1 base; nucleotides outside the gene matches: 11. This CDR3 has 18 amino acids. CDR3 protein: CATSDASGQGLGTDTQYF. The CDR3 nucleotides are TGTGCCACCAGTGATGCTAGCGGGCAGGGGTTGGGCACAGATACGCAGTATTTT.